The 22 T cell receptor beta chains reported below all come from one sample, sequenced in a study of identical twins (dated by TCRdb to between 2015 and 2016). The protocol used for the library was 5' RACE. The sequencing machine was an Illumina HiSeq 2000. TCRdb reprocessing: public reads trimmed at Q25 with fastp, clones called with MiXCR, in-frame beta chains kept. Identical CDR3 protein sequences are pooled into one entry, listed with their most common genes and DNA. For this sample there are 1.5 million to 2 million distinct CDR3 sequences; about 32% appear just once. The ten largest clones represent about 0.25% of the sample. The specimen sequenced was cord blood. Every receptor here comes from a newborn girl in good health.

As DNA, the CDR3 is TGCGCCAGCAGCCGACTAGCGGGAGCTAGCACAGATACGCAGTATTTT. This translates into CASSRLAGASTDTQYF. The chain is built from TRBV4-1 and TRBJ2-3; TRBD2 agrees at 12 bases. The CDR3 has 16 residues. Germline V CDR1 and CDR2: MGHRA, YSYEKL. V shed 4 bases and J 0 bases; nucleotides not matched to a gene: 2.

The rearrangement links TRBV2 to TRBJ1-1; a possible D gene is TRBD1 (6 bases). This CDR3 contains 15 residues. Germline V gives CDR1 SNHLY, CDR2 FYNNEI. Trimming shortened V by 3 bases and J by 0 bases, and 11 bases separated the two germline ends. The CDR3 reads CASSDQDSMNTEAFF. The CDR3 bases are TGTGCCAGCAGTGACCAGGACAGTATGAACACTGAAGCTTTCTTT.

This clonotype was observed a handful of times. The chain recombines TRBV6-1 with TRBJ2-1, with 8 bases aligning to TRBD2. The end of the DNA fits TRBJ2-7 better, so the J call may be wrong. The CDR3 is 15 amino acids. In germline, CDR1 is MNHNS, CDR2 SASEGT. In nucleotides, the CDR3 is TGTGCCAGCAGGGTAACTAGCGGTCCCTACAATGAGCAGTACTTC. Protein product: CASRVTSGPYNEQYF.

Comments on this clonotype: The junction does not match germline at one end; this may be a read error. J is TRBJ1-1 and V is TRBV6-1, with D unclear. From germline, CDR1 is MNHNS and CDR2 SASEGT. The CDR3 loop spans 12 amino acids. The CDR3 spells CVSRKGNTEAFF. The CDR3 DNA sequence: TGTGTCAGCAGAAAGGGGAACACTGAAGCTTTCTTT.

J is TRBJ2-5 and V is TRBV28; the D gene is possibly TRBD2 (6 bases). Trimming took 10 bases from V and 2 from J, leaving 14 bases between them. The CDR3 is made up of 13 amino acids. The germline V gene has CDR1 MDHEN and CDR2 SYDVKM. The CDR3 protein is CANSGSGQETQYF. The CDR3 bases are TGTGCCAACTCCGGGAGCGGTCAAGAGACCCAGTACTTC.

This clonotype was observed a handful of times. The V and J genes are TRBV20-1 and TRBJ2-2; 7 bases map to TRBD2. The ends lost 0 bases at V and 5 bases at J; junction bases unmatched: 9. The CDR3 has 16 amino acids. CDR1 and CDR2 (germline): DFQATT, SNEGSKA (reference sequence). The CDR3 here is CSARDLGLGQTGELFF. DNA for the CDR3: TGCAGTGCTAGAGATTTAGGACTAGGCCAAACCGGGGAGCTGTTTTTT.

This clonotype was counted at least ten times. The rearrangement uses TRBV27 and TRBJ2-4; no clear D gene. Trimming removed 2 bases from V and 15 bases from J, with 17 bases in between. CDR1 MNHEY and CDR2 SMNVEV come from the germline V gene (reference sequence). The CDR3 is made up of 13 amino acids. CDR3 residues: CASSLRFAFPLYF. The CDR3, as DNA: TGTGCCAGCAGTTTACGGTTCGCCTTCCCTCTGTACTTC.

A few counts support this clonotype. This chain's CDR3 is CASTPGGRSYNEQFF. DNA for the CDR3: TGTGCCAGCACCCCGGGGGGCCGCTCCTACAATGAGCAGTTCTTC. The chain joins TRBV6-5 to TRBJ2-1, with D perhaps matching TRBD2 (7 bases). The CDR3 sequence is 15 residues long. Trimming removed 7 bases at V and 0 bases at J, with 13 bases between. Germline CDR1 reads MNHEY; CDR2 reads SVGAGI.

This clonotype came up a few times. The gene calls are TRBV12-3 or TRBV12-4 and TRBJ2-1; 13 positions agree with TRBD2. V shed 5 bases, J shed 6 bases, and the junction held 10 bases outside the gene matches. The CDR3 length is 17 residues. Here the CDR3 reads CASSLYGGLAGSNEQFF. The CDR3 region has the DNA TGTGCCAGCAGTCTCTACGGGGGACTAGCGGGAAGCAATGAGCAGTTCTTC.

This clonotype was counted between two and nine times. This chain joins TRBV3-1 and TRBJ2-5; the D is unclear. Deletions cut 7 bases from V and 4 bases from J, with 13 bases between. CDR1 is LGHDT, CDR2 YNNKEL, per germline (reference sequence). CDR3 length: 13 residues. This chain's CDR3 is CASNWAGGETQYF. In DNA form, the CDR3 reads TGTGCCAGCAACTGGGCAGGCGGAGAGACCCAGTACTTC.

This clonotype was picked up a small number of times. The chain couples TRBV7-9 to TRBJ2-5; D possibly uses TRBD1 or TRBD2 (5 bases each). The CDR3 is 15 amino acids. V gave up 2 bases and J gave up 4 bases, with 14 bases separating them. Germline-derived CDR1 and CDR2 are SEHNR and FQNEAQ (reference sequence). The chain's CDR3 is CASSLSLGDGETQYF. As DNA, the CDR3 is TGTGCCAGCAGCTTAAGCTTAGGGGACGGAGAGACCCAGTACTTC.

This clonotype has a handful of counts. V usage is TRBV27 and J usage is TRBJ2-7; D not resolved. The germline CDR1 and CDR2 sequences are MNHEY and SMNVEV (reference sequence). V gave up 4 bases and J gave up 0 bases, with 7 bases separating them. CDR3 length: 13 residues. The CDR3, as DNA: TGTGCCAGCAGTTGGGCGCACTCCTACGAGCAGTACTTC. Its protein product is CASSWAHSYEQYF.

This chain joins TRBV6-5 and TRBJ2-3; 9 nucleotides agree with TRBD1. V shed 2 bases and J 8 bases; nucleotides not matched to a gene: 11. CDR3 size: 16 residues. CDR1 and CDR2 (germline): MNHEY, SVGAGI. The CDR3 reads CASSYPGTGSSVTQYF. In DNA, the CDR3 is TGTGCCAGCAGTTACCCCGGGACAGGGTCGTCGGTTACGCAGTATTTT.

This clonotype showed up just a few times. This chain joins TRBV28 and TRBJ2-4; 11 nucleotides line up with TRBD2. The end of the DNA is better explained by TRBJ2-7, so the J call may be wrong. Germline V gene data show CDR1 as MDHEN and CDR2 as SYDVKM. The CDR3 covers 17 residues. The CDR3 sequence is CASSRRLAGPMGYEQYF. CDR3 sequence (DNA): TGTGCCAGCAGCCGGCGACTAGCGGGACCTATGGGCTACGAGCAGTACTTC.

The V gene is TRBV5-1, the J gene TRBJ2-1, with 7 bases identical to TRBD1. The CDR3 is made up of 16 amino acids. The ends lost 5 bases at V and 9 bases at J; junction bases unmatched: 17. Germline assignment: CDR1 SGHRS and CDR2 YFSETQ. CDR3 nucleotides: TGCGCCAGCAGGCCCTCCGGAATAACAGGGGTGGGTGAGCAGTTCTTC. Its protein product is CASRPSGITGVGEQFF.

This clonotype was detected a few times. The rearrangement joins TRBV20-1 to TRBJ1-2; weak D call: TRBD1 (6 bases). Between the trimmed V and J ends, which lost 5 bases and 4 bases, there was a span of 17 bases. This CDR3 is built from 14 residues. Per germline, CDR1 DFQATT and CDR2 SNEGSKA (reference sequence). The CDR3 protein is CSAQNQGMGYGYTF. The CDR3 DNA is TGCAGTGCTCAGAACCAGGGGATGGGCTATGGCTACACCTTC.

This clonotype appeared a few times. The rearrangement joins TRBV15 to TRBJ2-7; the D is unclear. CDR1 is LNHNV and CDR2 is YYDKDF in the germline V gene (reference sequence). The length of the CDR3 is 13 residues. V was pared by 0 bases and J by 4 bases, with 7 bases between. CDR3 DNA: TGTGCCACCAGCAGAGACCCCCCGTACGAGCAGTACTTC. This codes for CATSRDPPYEQYF.

For this clonotype: One junction end does not reproduce the germline sequence, and a read error may be involved. The chain is built from TRBV4-2 and TRBJ2-7; D is perhaps TRBD2 (5 bases). Germline CDR1 LGHNA, CDR2 YNFKEQ. The CDR3 runs 16 residues. The DNA of the CDR3 is TGTGCCAGCGGCCAAGATGTACTGGGAGAGCACTACGAGCAGTACTTC. It translates to CASGQDVLGEHYEQYF.

The chain has TRBV20-1 and TRBJ2-3; 8 bases are shared with TRBD2. V gave up 3 bases and J gave up 5 bases; unmatched junction bases: 4. The germline gives CDR1 DFQATT, CDR2 SNEGSKA (reference sequence). The CDR3 is made up of 13 amino acids. CDR3 DNA: TGCAGTGCTAGCGTCGCGGGGGGAGATACGCAGTATTTT. It yields the protein CSASVAGGDTQYF.

The gene calls are TRBV6-1 and TRBJ2-1, with 7 bases identical to TRBD1. TRBJ2-7 explains the end of the DNA better; the J call may be wrong. The CDR3 totals 16 residues. Germline CDR1 is MNHNS and CDR2 is SASEGT. CDR3 bases: TGTGCCAGCAGTGTGCTATGGGACAGCTCCTACAATGAGCAGTACTTC. It translates to CASSVLWDSSYNEQYF.

The rearrangement links TRBV4-1 to TRBJ2-7; D gene uncertain. V was pared by 5 bases and J by 1 base, with 18 bases between. Germline-derived CDR1 and CDR2 are MGHRA and YSYEKL. The CDR3 consists of 16 residues. CDR3 sequence (DNA): TGCGCCAGCAGCTCCGGACCCCCGATCTCGTCCTACGAGCAGTACTTC. Its protein product is CASSSGPPISSYEQYF.

J is TRBJ2-3 and V is TRBV20-1; D may be TRBD2 (6 bases). V was clipped by 3 bases and J by 1 base, with 11 bases between them. Per the germline V gene, CDR1 is DFQATT and CDR2 is SNEGSKA (reference sequence). This CDR3 spans 14 amino acids. The CDR3 here is CSASVPSGTDTQYF. DNA of the CDR3: TGCAGTGCTAGTGTGCCTAGCGGCACAGATACGCAGTATTTT.